Listed here are 29 T cell receptor beta chains from one sample, sequenced in a study of T cells after yellow fever vaccination. Each CDR3 protein is one row after TCRdb ran MiXCR on the 5' RACE reads. The sample holds some 560,000 distinct CDR3 sequences; less than 20% are singletons and the top ten take around 16%. The sample consisted of PBMCs, taken 5 days after the first yellow fever vaccination. The receptors were sampled from a man between 18 and 35 years old who received the YFV17D yellow fever vaccine.

The chain carries TRBV18 and TRBJ1-1, with D possibly TRBD1 on 5 matching bases. Germline values: CDR1 KGHSH, CDR2 LQKENI. Trimming left V 5 bases short and J 1 base short, with 8 bases between. CDR3 length: 13 residues. The CDR3 spells CASSSDKNTEAFF. The CDR3 DNA sequence: TGTGCCAGCTCATCGGACAAGAACACTGAAGCTTTCTTT.

The sample holds a few counts of this clonotype. This sequence joins TRBV14 and TRBJ2-5, with D perhaps TRBD1 (6 bases). Deletions cut 2 bases from V and 4 bases from J, with 11 bases between. Germline values: CDR1 SGHDN, CDR2 FVKESK. The CDR3 loop spans 14 amino acids. The CDR3 sequence: CASSQIQGRETQYF. The CDR3 DNA follows: TGTGCCAGCAGCCAAATACAGGGCCGAGAGACCCAGTACTTC. Supplemented by reference TRBV14 and TRBJ2-5, the full variable domain reads EAGVTQFPSHSVIEKGQTVTLRCDPISGHDNLYWYRRVMGKEIKFLLHFVKESKQDESGMPNNRFLAERTGGTYSTLKVQPAELEDSGVYFCASSQIQGRETQYFGPGTRLLVL.

The chain is built from TRBV20-1 and TRBJ2-3; D is possibly TRBD2 (5 bases). This CDR3 has 12 amino acids. Germline CDR1 DFQATT, CDR2 SNEGSKA (reference sequence). V lost 3 bases and J lost 6, with 10 bases in between. The CDR3, as DNA: TGCAGTGCTAGCGCTTGGGAGGATACGCAGTATTTT. It yields the protein CSASAWEDTQYF.

Ten or more counts support this clonotype. The V call is TRBV5-1, the J call TRBJ2-3; maybe TRBD2 (5 bases). Germline lookup yields CDR1 SGHRS and CDR2 YFSETQ. Between the trimmed V and J ends, which lost 4 bases and 4 bases, there was a span of 13 bases. CDR3 size: 14 residues. CDR3: CASSPAGVADTQYF. The CDR3 DNA is TGCGCCAGCAGCCCGGCCGGGGTTGCAGATACGCAGTATTTT.

V gene TRBV4-3 combines with J gene TRBJ2-1; D is ambiguous. Germline assignment: CDR1 LGHNA and CDR2 YSLEER. Trimming left V 4 bases short and J 4 bases short, with 8 bases between. This CDR3 spans 13 amino acids. In DNA, the CDR3 is TGCGCCAGCAGCCGGGCCAGTTACAATGAGCAGTTCTTC. Protein sequence: CASSRASYNEQFF.

The V and J genes are TRBV6-2 or TRBV6-3 and TRBJ1-1; no firm D call. V lost 0 bases and J lost 5, with 10 bases in between. Germline CDR1 MNHEY, CDR2 SVGEGT. The CDR3 runs to 14 residues. The CDR3 region is CASSYSGLGTEAFF. CDR3 DNA: TGTGCCAGCAGTTACTCGGGGTTGGGAACTGAAGCTTTCTTT.

This clonotype was picked up a small number of times. This sequence joins TRBV4-1 and TRBJ2-3; 10 positions match TRBD2. Germline V gene lookup returns CDR1 MGHRA and CDR2 YSYEKL. This CDR3 is 17 amino acids long. The J segment lost 5 bases and the V segment lost 3 bases, leaving 11 bases of the junction unmatched. The CDR3 bases are TGCGCCAGCAGCCAGGACCCTAGCGGGGGAGTAAGAGATACGCAGTATTTT. Translating gives CASSQDPSGGVRDTQYF.

This clonotype came up a few times. The rearrangement joins TRBV4-2 to TRBJ1-2; D not resolved. Germline V gene data show CDR1 as LGHNA and CDR2 as YNFKEQ. Trimming took off 1 base at V and 4 bases at J, with 7 bases between the two ends. The CDR3 is made up of 13 amino acids. The CDR3 coding sequence is TGTGCCAGCAGCCAAGGACTTTCCTATGGCTACACCTTC. Encoded protein: CASSQGLSYGYTF.

The chain carries TRBV12-3 or TRBV12-4 and TRBJ1-1; perhaps TRBD1 as D (6 bases). Trimming took off 6 bases at V and 2 bases at J, with 13 bases between the two ends. The CDR3 extends over 14 amino acids. The CDR3: CASSRQAVNTEAFF. The CDR3 nucleotides read TGTGCCAGCAGCAGACAGGCCGTTAACACTGAAGCTTTCTTT.

The chain combines TRBV12-5 with TRBJ1-5; weak D call: TRBD1 (5 bases). Trimming shortened V by 7 bases and J by 6 bases, and 10 bases separated the two germline ends. The CDR3 sequence is 12 residues long. Germline loops: CDR1 LGHNT, CDR2 FRNRAP. The CDR3: CASVGTGQPQHF. DNA of the CDR3: TGTGCTAGTGTAGGGACCGGTCAGCCCCAGCATTTT.

This clonotype was seen a few times. The chain has TRBV5-1 and TRBJ1-1, with unresolved D. This CDR3 is built from 14 residues. Germline V gives CDR1 SGHRS, CDR2 YFSETQ. V lost 0 bases to trimming and J lost 0 bases, with 6 bases between them. The DNA for the CDR3 is TGCGCCAGCAGCTTGGATGGCGTGAACACTGAAGCTTTCTTT. Translated, it gives CASSLDGVNTEAFF.

The rearrangement uses TRBV14 and TRBJ1-1, with no clear D. Trimming shortened V by 0 bases and J by 0 bases, and 11 bases separated the two germline ends. This CDR3 contains 16 residues. Per germline, CDR1 SGHDN and CDR2 FVKESK. The CDR3 sequence: CASSQDRIELNTEAFF. DNA for the CDR3: TGTGCCAGCAGCCAAGATCGGATAGAGTTGAACACTGAAGCTTTCTTT.

This chain joins TRBV10-3 and TRBJ1-1; 11 bases fit TRBD1. The CDR3 covers 14 residues. Germline CDR1 ENHRY, CDR2 SYGVKD. Losses at the gene ends were 7 bases for V and 5 bases for J; bases not matched to a gene: 6. The CDR3 DNA reads TGTGCCATCACTTCGGACAGGGGGCAAACTGAAGCTTTCTTT. This sequence encodes CAITSDRGQTEAFF.

The chain links TRBV7-8 to TRBJ2-3, with 7 bases identical to TRBD2. The germline CDR1 and CDR2 sequences are SGHVS and FQNEAQ. Trimming cost V 5 bases and J 2 bases; bases outside gene matches: 10. The length of the CDR3 is 16 residues. In DNA form, the CDR3 reads TGTGCCAGCAGCACCTCTGTGGGGGGGTTCACAGATACGCAGTATTTT. This codes for CASSTSVGGFTDTQYF.

A few counts support this clonotype. V and J are TRBV11-2 and TRBJ1-3, with no clear D. Germline lookup yields CDR1 SGHAT and CDR2 FQNNGV. Trimming removed 5 bases at V and 2 bases at J, with 13 bases between. CDR3 length: 15 amino acids. This chain's CDR3 is CASSPTRSPGNTIYF. DNA for the CDR3: TGTGCCAGCAGCCCTACTAGGAGCCCTGGAAACACCATATATTTT. The full variable domain, completed using reference TRBV11-2 and TRBJ1-3, is EAGVAQSPRYKIIEKRQSVAFWCNPISGHATLYWYQQILGQGPKLLIQFQNNGVVDDSQLPKDRFSAERLKGVDSTLKIQPAKLEDSAVYLCASSPTRSPGNTIYFGEGSWLTVV.

This clonotype came up a few times. V and J are TRBV12-5 and TRBJ1-1; a possible D gene is TRBD1 (6 bases). The CDR3 runs 15 residues. V gave up 5 bases and J gave up 6 bases, with 19 bases separating them. Per the germline V gene, CDR1 is LGHNT and CDR2 is FRNRAP. In DNA form, the CDR3 reads TGTGCTAGTGGTCCCCTAGGGGGGGGAAGGTCTGAAGCTTTCTTT. This translates into CASGPLGGGRSEAFF.

V gene TRBV6-5 combines with J gene TRBJ2-5; maybe TRBD1 (6 bases). Per germline, CDR1 MNHEY and CDR2 SVGAGI. The germline V and J ends were trimmed by 2 bases and 4 bases, with 11 bases remaining between them. This CDR3 has 14 amino acids. This chain's CDR3 is CASSYATGGETQYF. For the CDR3, the DNA is TGTGCCAGCAGTTACGCGACAGGCGGAGAGACCCAGTACTTC.

The chain links TRBV4-3 to TRBJ2-3, with TRBD2 matching over 12 bases. This CDR3 spans 17 amino acids. Germline CDR1 reads LGHNA; CDR2 reads YSLEER. Losses at the gene ends were 0 bases for V and 6 bases for J; bases not matched to a gene: 7. The CDR3 DNA is TGCGCCAGCAGCCAAGAGGGTGCGACTAGCGGGGGTGATACGCAGTATTTT. It yields the protein CASSQEGATSGGDTQYF.

This clonotype was counted a few times. The rearrangement uses TRBV3-1 and TRBJ2-1, with D maybe TRBD2 (6 bases). The CDR3 extends over 16 amino acids. Germline CDR1 and CDR2: LGHDT and YNNKEL (reference sequence). With 3 bases removed from V and 2 bases from J, the gap between germline ends came to 14 bases. This CDR3 reads CASSQQGLAPYNEQFF. The CDR3, as DNA: TGTGCCAGCAGCCAGCAAGGCCTAGCGCCCTACAATGAGCAGTTCTTC.

This clonotype was seen a few times. J is TRBJ1-5 and V is TRBV4-2, with D tentatively TRBD1 (6 bases). The germline V gene has CDR1 LGHNA and CDR2 YNFKEQ. This CDR3 has 15 amino acids. Trimming left V 1 base short and J 5 bases short, with 12 bases between. CDR3 sequence reads: CASSQGQGRHQPQHF. In DNA, the CDR3 is TGTGCCAGCAGCCAAGGGCAGGGGAGACATCAGCCCCAGCATTTT.

This clonotype is a singleton in its sample. This sequence may be a read error, since a much larger clone differs from it by one base. The chain combines TRBV6-4 with TRBJ2-3; perhaps TRBD1 as D (6 bases). There are 14 residues in the CDR3. Trimming cost V 8 bases and J 0 bases, with 12 bases left between them. Germline CDR1 is MRHNA and CDR2 is SNTAGT. The CDR3 sequence is CASVTGFSTDTQYF. CDR3 sequence (DNA): TGTGCCAGCGTGACAGGATTTAGCACAGATACGCAGTATTTT.

The chain uses TRBV4-1 and TRBJ1-1, with D tentatively TRBD1 (5 bases). The ends were cut back, 0 bases at V and 4 bases at J, with 15 bases in the middle. The CDR3 has 16 amino acids. Germline V CDR1 and CDR2: MGHRA, YSYEKL. The CDR3 reads CASSQEGQTEFTEAFF. The CDR3 coding sequence is TGCGCCAGCAGCCAAGAAGGGCAGACAGAATTCACTGAAGCTTTCTTT.

The chain joins TRBV4-1 to TRBJ1-1; 7 nucleotides align to TRBD1. V shed 3 bases, J shed 0 bases, and the junction held 4 bases outside the gene matches. The germline V gene has CDR1 MGHRA and CDR2 YSYEKL. The CDR3 loop spans 15 amino acids. The CDR3 spells CASSQTGSMNTEAFF. The DNA of the CDR3 is TGCGCCAGCAGCCAGACAGGGAGCATGAACACTGAAGCTTTCTTT.

V and J are TRBV6-1 and TRBJ1-6; D gene ambiguous. CDR1 is MNHNS and CDR2 is SASEGT in the germline V gene. Trimming shortened V by 6 bases and J by 9 bases, and 15 bases separated the two germline ends. The CDR3 spans 14 residues. The CDR3 protein is CASSPVGKGSPLHF. DNA for the CDR3: TGTGCCAGCAGCCCCGTAGGAAAGGGTTCACCCCTCCACTTT.

The V call is TRBV20-1, the J call TRBJ1-1; D gene unclear. The V gene lost 5 bases and the J gene lost 1 base, with 8 bases spanning the gap. CDR1 and CDR2 from the germline V gene are DFQATT and SNEGSKA (reference sequence). The CDR3 totals 12 residues. The chain's CDR3 is CSAPTENTEAFF. CDR3 in DNA: TGCAGTGCTCCAACAGAGAACACTGAAGCTTTCTTT.

The chain joins TRBV29-1 to TRBJ2-1; D unclear. With 0 bases removed from V and 10 bases from J, the gap between germline ends came to 19 bases. CDR1 is SQVTM, CDR2 ANQGSEA, per germline. CDR3 length: 15 residues. CDR3 coding DNA: TGCAGCGTTGAAGATCGAAGGTCCCTCTCGGTCGAGCAGTTCTTC. Protein: CSVEDRRSLSVEQFF.

CDR3 bases: TGTGCCAGCCGCATCGATGAAAAACTGTTTTTT. Residues: CASRIDEKLFF. The chain carries TRBV12-3 or TRBV12-4 and TRBJ1-4; no clear D. This CDR3 spans 11 amino acids. Trimming pared 8 bases from V and 6 bases from J, leaving 7 bases between.

The chain employs TRBV21-1 and TRBJ2-2. TRBV21-1 is assigned pseudogene status. This CDR3 has 16 amino acids. The CDR3 DNA reads TGTGCCAGCAGCAAAGCTGAGACGGCGAACACCGGGGAGCTGTTTTTT. Translating it yields CASSKAETANTGELFF.

This clonotype was counted once. This rearrangement joins TRBV7-2 to TRBJ2-3, with D unresolved. The CDR3 is made up of 17 amino acids. V lost 6 bases and J lost 2, with 21 bases in between. Germline V CDR1 and CDR2: SGHTA, FQGNSA. The CDR3 DNA follows: TGTGCCAGCAGTCCCAGCCGGTTCCACCATTTCACAGATACGCAGTATTTT. Translating gives CASSPSRFHHFTDTQYF.